This TCR beta chain was observed in a study of cytomegalovirus exposure and HLA in healthy donors. The CDR3 length is 19 residues. V trimming: 0 bases; J trimming: 0 bases; junction bases outside the gene matches: 9. CDR1 MGHRA and CDR2 YSYEKL come from the germline V gene. This clone showed up just once. The PCR was carried out with 60 Vbeta primers and 13 Jbeta primers. Clones were sequenced by immunoSEQ multiplex PCR, and TCRdb holds only the in-frame ones, with some missing. The table lists approximately 210,000 clones, around 74% of them singletons. The clonotype originates from a girl aged 10 to 17 in good health and CMV-seropositive. The J gene is TRBJ2-1, the V gene TRBV4-1; TRBD2 matches at 9 bases. The sequencing sample was made of PBMCs. This chain's CDR3 is CASSQEISGGPSSYNEQFF. The CDR3 DNA follows: TGCGCCAGCAGCCAAGAAATCAGCGGGGGGCCCAGCTCCTACAATGAGCAGTTCTTC.